The clone carrying this TCR beta chain appeared many times. Its antigen is not known. Using its own MiXCR run on the 5' RACE reads, TCRdb lists one record per CDR3 protein. This sample has about 52,000 distinct CDR3 sequences, with around 4% found just once. The unsorted libraries were produced from 2 million PBMCs held at -80 C. These data belong to a study of neurological immune-mediated disorders. Whole-study context: Among around 34 multiple sclerosis patients, roughly 30 were relapsing-remitting and 3 were secondary progressive. Study-level points and caveats: Across subjects, expanded clones had no CDR3 amino acid sequences in common, pointing to private repertoires in all groups.

Between the trimmed V and J ends, which lost 4 bases and 0 bases, there was a span of 6 bases. Germline CDR1 and CDR2: DFQATT and SNEGSKA (reference sequence). The CDR3 spans 12 residues. The chain joins TRBV20-1 to TRBJ1-1; D gene unclear. Sequences were obtained from PBMCs. The receptor was isolated from a man between 60 and 75 years old with multiple sclerosis. The CDR3 bases are TGCAGTGCTACTAACTTGAACACTGAAGCTTTCTTT. Its protein product is CSATNLNTEAFF.